This T cell receptor (beta chain) was profiled in a study of cytomegalovirus exposure and HLA in healthy donors. Regarding donors, all were healthy bone marrow donors. Primers for the PCR totalled 60 Vbeta and 13 Jbeta. Using immunoSEQ multiplex PCR, the repertoire was profiled, and TCRdb retains in-frame clones only, with some absent. The table lists under 200,000 clones, approximately 85% of them singletons, with approximately 8.5% in the top ten. This clone was observed a handful of times. The antigen is undetermined. V was pared by 4 bases and J by 6 bases, with 11 bases of the junction left unmatched. Germline V gene data show CDR1 as SNHLY and CDR2 as FYNNEI. The CDR3 totals 16 residues. Points from the study as a whole: Previous analysis showed most TCR beta V segments were productive about 87% or about 30% of the time. It was 160 or so TCR beta chains that were listed as cytomegalovirus-associated. Accounts indicate the classifier identified cytomegalovirus status with strong specificity and sensitivity.

This clonotype originated in a man aged 18-30 years in good health and CMV-seropositive. The chain carries TRBV2 and TRBJ1-2; TRBD1 aligns across 10 bases. Sequencing was done on a sample of PBMCs. This CDR3 reads CASSVGGTGEGNGYTF. The CDR3 DNA sequence: TGTGCCAGCAGTGTGGGCGGGACAGGGGAGGGAAATGGCTACACCTTC.